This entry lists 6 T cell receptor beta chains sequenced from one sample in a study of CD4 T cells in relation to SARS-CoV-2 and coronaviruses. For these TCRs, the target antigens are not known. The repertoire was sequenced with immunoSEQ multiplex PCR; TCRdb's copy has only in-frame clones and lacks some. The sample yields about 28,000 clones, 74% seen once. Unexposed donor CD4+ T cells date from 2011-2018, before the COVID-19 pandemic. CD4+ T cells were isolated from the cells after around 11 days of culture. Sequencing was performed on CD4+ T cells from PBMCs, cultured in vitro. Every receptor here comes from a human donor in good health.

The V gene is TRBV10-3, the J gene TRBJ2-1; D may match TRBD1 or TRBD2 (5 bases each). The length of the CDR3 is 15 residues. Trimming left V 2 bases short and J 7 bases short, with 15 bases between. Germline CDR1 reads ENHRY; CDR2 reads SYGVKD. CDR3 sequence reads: CAISEGAGLRNEQFF. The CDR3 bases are TGTGCCATCAGTGAGGGGGCGGGTCTGCGGAATGAGCAGTTCTTC.

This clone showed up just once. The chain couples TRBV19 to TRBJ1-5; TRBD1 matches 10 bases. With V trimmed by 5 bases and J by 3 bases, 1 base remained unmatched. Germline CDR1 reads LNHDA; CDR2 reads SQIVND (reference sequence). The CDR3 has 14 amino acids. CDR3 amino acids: CASSGTGANQPQHF. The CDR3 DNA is TGTGCCAGTAGTGGGACAGGGGCCAATCAGCCCCAGCATTTT. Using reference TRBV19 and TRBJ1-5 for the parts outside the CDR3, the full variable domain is DGGITQSPKYLFRKEGQNVTLSCEQNLNHDAMYWYRQDPGQGLRLIYYSQIVNDFQKGDIAEGYSVSREKKESFPLTVTSAQKNPTAFYLCASSGTGANQPQHFGDGTRLSIL.

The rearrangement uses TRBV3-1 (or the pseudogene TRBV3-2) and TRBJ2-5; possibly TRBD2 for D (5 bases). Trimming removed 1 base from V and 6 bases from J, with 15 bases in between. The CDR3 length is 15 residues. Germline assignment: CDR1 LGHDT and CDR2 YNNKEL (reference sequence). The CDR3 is CASSQVLASPKTQYF. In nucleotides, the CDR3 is TGTGCCAGCAGCCAAGTCCTAGCCAGCCCCAAGACCCAGTACTTC.

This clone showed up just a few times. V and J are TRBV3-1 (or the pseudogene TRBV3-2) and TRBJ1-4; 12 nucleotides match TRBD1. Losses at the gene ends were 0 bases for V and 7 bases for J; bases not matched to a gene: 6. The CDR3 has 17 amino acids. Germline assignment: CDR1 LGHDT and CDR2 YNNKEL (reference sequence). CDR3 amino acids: CASSQDSPGQGAEKLFF. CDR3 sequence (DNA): TGTGCCAGCAGCCAAGACTCTCCGGGACAGGGGGCTGAAAAACTGTTTTTT.

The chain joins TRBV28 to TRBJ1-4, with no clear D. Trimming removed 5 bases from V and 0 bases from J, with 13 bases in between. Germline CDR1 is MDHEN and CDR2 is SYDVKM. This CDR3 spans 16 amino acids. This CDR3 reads CASSARFAATNEKLFF. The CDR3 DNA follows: TGTGCCAGCAGTGCCCGGTTCGCGGCAACTAATGAAAAACTGTTTTTT.

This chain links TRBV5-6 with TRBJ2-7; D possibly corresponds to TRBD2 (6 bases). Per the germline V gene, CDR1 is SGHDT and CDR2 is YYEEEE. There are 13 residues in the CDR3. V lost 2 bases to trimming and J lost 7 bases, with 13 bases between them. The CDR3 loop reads CASSFRQGGEQYF. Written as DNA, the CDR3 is TGTGCCAGCAGCTTCAGGCAGGGAGGTGAGCAGTACTTC.